A selection of T cell receptor beta chains follows, all from one sample in a study of shared T cell receptors in the human thymus. The assay was immunoSEQ multiplex PCR, and TCRdb's table has in-frame clones only and misses some. Here the sample spans about 710,000 clones, around 87% being singletons. These data are also associated with another study on human thymus T cells.

The sample was thymocytes. The receptor set was obtained from a boy less than two years old with a congenital heart defect. The CDR3 runs from the conserved cysteine through the conserved F or W. D genes are given only for firm matches. A clone size is listed for some rows: how often the clone was seen (once, few, many), or a class if it is expanded.

CDR3nt: TGTGCCAGCAGCCACGACAGGATCAACGAGCAGTACTTC
CDR3aa: CASSHDRINEQYF
v_gene: TRBV7-2
abundance: .
d_gene: .
j_gene: TRBJ2-7

CDR3nt: TGTGCCAGCAGGCAGACCAATGCGGCTAGCGGGAGGTACGAGCAGTACTTC
CDR3aa: CASRQTNAASGRYEQYF
v_gene: TRBV27
abundance: .
d_gene: TRBD2
j_gene: TRBJ2-7

CDR3nt: TGTGCCAGCACCCCCGGGACTAGCGGGGGGGCGACCCTGAAAGAGACCCAGTACTTC
CDR3aa: CASTPGTSGGATLKETQYF
v_gene: TRBV2
abundance: .
d_gene: TRBD2
j_gene: TRBJ2-5

CDR3nt: TGCGCCAGCAGCTGGCTCGCGGGTGCTAGCGGGAGCTACGAGCAGTACTTC
CDR3aa: CASSWLAGASGSYEQYF
v_gene: TRBV5-1
abundance: .
d_gene: TRBD2
j_gene: TRBJ2-7

CDR3nt: TGTGCCAGCAGCGTAGCGGGGAGAGGGACTAGCGGGAGTCGGGATACCGGGGAGCTGTTTTTT
CDR3aa: CASSVAGRGTSGSRDTGELFF
v_gene: TRBV9
abundance: .
d_gene: TRBD2
j_gene: TRBJ2-2

CDR3nt: TGTGCCAGCAGCGTAGGCCACGGAGAGACCCAGTACTTC
CDR3aa: CASSVGHGETQYF
v_gene: TRBV9
abundance: .
d_gene: .
j_gene: TRBJ2-5

CDR3nt: TGTGCCAGCAGCTGGAGGGGACAGGGGGTTACAGATACGCAGTATTTT
CDR3aa: CASSWRGQGVTDTQYF
v_gene: TRBV5-6
abundance: few
d_gene: TRBD1
j_gene: TRBJ2-3

CDR3nt: TGTGCCAGCAGCTTGATTTTGAGGGGGCGGCCCTACGAGCAGTACTTC
CDR3aa: CASSLILRGRPYEQYF
v_gene: TRBV5-4
abundance: .
d_gene: TRBD1
j_gene: TRBJ2-7

CDR3nt: TGTGCCAGCAATTCGGGACTGAGCTCCTACAATGAGCAGTTCTTC
CDR3aa: CASNSGLSSYNEQFF
v_gene: TRBV6-1
abundance: .
d_gene: .
j_gene: TRBJ2-1

CDR3nt: TGTGCCAGCACCCTAAAACTCAGGCAGATGGATGGGCACTACGAGCAGTACTTC
CDR3aa: CASTLKLRQMDGHYEQYF
v_gene: TRBV28
abundance: .
d_gene: .
j_gene: TRBJ2-7

CDR3nt: TGTGCCAGCAGGGCCGGGACAGCCTATGGCTACACCTTC
CDR3aa: CASRAGTAYGYTF
v_gene: TRBV6-4
abundance: .
d_gene: TRBD1
j_gene: TRBJ1-2

CDR3nt: TGTGCCAGCAGCTTGGCCGAGGACAGGGGCTCCTACAATGAGCAGTTCTTC
CDR3aa: CASSLAEDRGSYNEQFF
v_gene: TRBV5-5
abundance: .
d_gene: TRBD1
j_gene: TRBJ2-1

CDR3nt: TGCGCCAGCAGTCTTAGCAGTCGGAGCCTCTATGGCTACACCTTC
CDR3aa: CASSLSSRSLYGYTF
v_gene: TRBV4-3
abundance: .
d_gene: .
j_gene: TRBJ1-2

CDR3nt: TGTGCCAGCAGCTTTACGGGACATGTGTCAGAGACCCAGTACTTC
CDR3aa: CASSFTGHVSETQYF
v_gene: TRBV7-9
abundance: .
d_gene: .
j_gene: TRBJ2-5

CDR3nt: TGTGCCAGCAGCTTAGTACTAGCGGGGGGGAGTCAAGAGACCCAGTACTTC
CDR3aa: CASSLVLAGGSQETQYF
v_gene: TRBV7-6
abundance: .
d_gene: TRBD2
j_gene: TRBJ2-5

CDR3nt: TGTGCCAGCAGCTTAATTGACAGGCTGGGGGCTAATGAAAAACTGTTTTTT
CDR3aa: CASSLIDRLGANEKLFF
v_gene: TRBV7-9
abundance: .
d_gene: .
j_gene: TRBJ1-4

CDR3nt: TGTGCCAGTAGTACCTACTCTCAGGGGAATGAGCAGTTCTTC
CDR3aa: CASSTYSQGNEQFF
v_gene: TRBV19
abundance: .
d_gene: .
j_gene: TRBJ2-1

CDR3nt: TGTGCCAGCAGTTGGGGCCCAGGAACCGGCTACTACGAGCAGTACTTC
CDR3aa: CASSWGPGTGYYEQYF
v_gene: TRBV28
abundance: .
d_gene: .
j_gene: TRBJ2-7

CDR3nt: TGTGCCAGCAGTTTGGGGCGGATAGCCTACGAGCAGTACTTC
CDR3aa: CASSLGRIAYEQYF
v_gene: TRBV28
abundance: .
d_gene: .
j_gene: TRBJ2-7

CDR3nt: TGTGCCAGCAGATTCCGACAGAACCAAGAGACCCAGTACTTC
CDR3aa: CASRFRQNQETQYF
v_gene: TRBV6-5
abundance: .
d_gene: .
j_gene: TRBJ2-5

CDR3nt: TGTGCCAGCAGTAGCGGCAGGACAGCCTACGAGCAGTACTTC
CDR3aa: CASSSGRTAYEQYF
v_gene: TRBV6-5
abundance: .
d_gene: .
j_gene: TRBJ2-7

CDR3nt: TGTGCCAGCAGCTTGAGTCGACAGCCTTCCTATGGCTACACCTTC
CDR3aa: CASSLSRQPSYGYTF
v_gene: TRBV5-8
abundance: once
d_gene: .
j_gene: TRBJ1-2

CDR3nt: TGTGCCAGCAGTGAACACGGGAGATACGAGCAGTACTTC
CDR3aa: CASSEHGRYEQYF
v_gene: TRBV2
abundance: .
d_gene: .
j_gene: TRBJ2-7

CDR3nt: TGTGCCAGCAGCGGTCGAACGGGACACTATTCAAACACCATATATTTT
CDR3aa: CASSGRTGHYSNTIYF
v_gene: TRBV9
abundance: .
d_gene: .
j_gene: TRBJ1-3

CDR3nt: TGCGCCAGCAGCCAGGCAACAGACCCGGGACAGGCCTACGAGCAGTACTTC
CDR3aa: CASSQATDPGQAYEQYF
v_gene: TRBV4-1
abundance: few
d_gene: TRBD1
j_gene: TRBJ2-7

CDR3nt: TGTGCCAGCAGCTTAGCCCCCTCCAGGAACAATGAGCAGTTCTTC
CDR3aa: CASSLAPSRNNEQFF
v_gene: TRBV7-6
abundance: .
d_gene: .
j_gene: TRBJ2-1

CDR3nt: TGTGCCAGCAGTGGGTCAAGGGACAGCTTCTCCTACGAGCAGTACTTC
CDR3aa: CASSGSRDSFSYEQYF
v_gene: TRBV25-1
abundance: .
d_gene: TRBD1
j_gene: TRBJ2-7

CDR3nt: TGTGCCAGCAGCTACCCAAATAGCGGGAGGCAGTATTTT
CDR3aa: CASSYPNSGRQYF
v_gene: TRBV5-6
abundance: few
d_gene: TRBD2
j_gene: TRBJ2-3

CDR3nt: TGCGCCAGCAGCCAAGATAGAAAGGAGACCGAGAACTATGGCTACACCTTC
CDR3aa: CASSQDRKETENYGYTF
v_gene: TRBV4-1
abundance: .
d_gene: .
j_gene: TRBJ1-2

CDR3nt: TGTGCCTGCTCAGGGGAGAACACCGGGGAGCTGTTTTTT
CDR3aa: CACSGENTGELFF
v_gene: TRBV10-3
abundance: .
d_gene: .
j_gene: TRBJ2-2

CDR3nt: TGTGCCAGCAACCAAGGGGTTCCCTATGGCTACACCTTC
CDR3aa: CASNQGVPYGYTF
v_gene: TRBV2
abundance: .
d_gene: .
j_gene: TRBJ1-2

CDR3nt: TGTGCCAGCAGCGACAGGGCTCTAATTTGCAATCAGCCCCAGCATTTT
CDR3aa: CASSDRALICNQPQHF
v_gene: TRBV7-9
abundance: .
d_gene: TRBD1
j_gene: TRBJ1-5

CDR3nt: TGTGCCAGCAGTTTATCCGCGGGGGACTACGAGCAGTACTTC
CDR3aa: CASSLSAGDYEQYF
v_gene: TRBV27
abundance: .
d_gene: TRBD2
j_gene: TRBJ2-7

CDR3nt: TGTGCCAGCAGTTATAGGACAGGCCGGCAGCCCCAGCATTTT
CDR3aa: CASSYRTGRQPQHF
v_gene: TRBV6-5
abundance: .
d_gene: TRBD1
j_gene: TRBJ1-5

CDR3nt: TGTGCCAGCAGCTCCAGGAGGAGGGGGCTTGGTAGTCTCTATGGCTACACCTTC
CDR3aa: CASSSRRRGLGSLYGYTF
v_gene: TRBV7-8
abundance: .
d_gene: TRBD1
j_gene: TRBJ1-2

CDR3nt: TGTGCCAGCAGCTTATACAGGAGCTCCTACAATGAGCAGTTCTTC
CDR3aa: CASSLYRSSYNEQFF
v_gene: TRBV5-6
abundance: .
d_gene: .
j_gene: TRBJ2-1

CDR3nt: TGTGCCAGCAGCTCAACAGGGGGGGGAAAGACCCAGTACTTC
CDR3aa: CASSSTGGGKTQYF
v_gene: TRBV5-4
abundance: .
d_gene: .
j_gene: TRBJ2-5

CDR3nt: TGTGCCAGCAGCTTAGAGCCAGGTTCCAGGAGGGAGCAGTACTTC
CDR3aa: CASSLEPGSRREQYF
v_gene: TRBV11-2
abundance: once
d_gene: .
j_gene: TRBJ2-7

CDR3nt: TGCGCCAGCAGCCATCAAGAGGCGGCAGCGAACACCGGGGAGCTGTTTTTT
CDR3aa: CASSHQEAAANTGELFF
v_gene: TRBV4-3
abundance: .
d_gene: .
j_gene: TRBJ2-2

CDR3nt: TGTGCCAGCAGCCCCCTAGCGGGAGACTACAATGAGCAGTTCTTC
CDR3aa: CASSPLAGDYNEQFF
v_gene: TRBV27
abundance: .
d_gene: TRBD2
j_gene: TRBJ2-1

CDR3nt: TGCGCCAGCAGCCAAGATATCGCGGACTCTGGAAACACCATATATTTT
CDR3aa: CASSQDIADSGNTIYF
v_gene: TRBV4-3
abundance: .
d_gene: .
j_gene: TRBJ1-3

CDR3nt: TGTGCCAGCTCACCACATGGGCAGGGTGATCGCGAGCAGTACTTC
CDR3aa: CASSPHGQGDREQYF
v_gene: TRBV18
abundance: few
d_gene: .
j_gene: TRBJ2-7

CDR3nt: TGTGCCATCAGTGAGCCCGGGAACGGGGTCATGAACACTGAAGCTTTCTTT
CDR3aa: CAISEPGNGVMNTEAFF
v_gene: TRBV10-3
abundance: .
d_gene: .
j_gene: TRBJ1-1

CDR3nt: TGCGCCAGCAGCCAAGAAGCTAGCGGGAAGGTTTACATTCAGTACTTC
CDR3aa: CASSQEASGKVYIQYF
v_gene: TRBV4-1
abundance: .
d_gene: TRBD2
j_gene: TRBJ2-4

CDR3nt: TGTGCCACCAGCGGGGGGACAGGGTCGTGGGATGGCTACACCTTC
CDR3aa: CATSGGTGSWDGYTF
v_gene: TRBV15
abundance: .
d_gene: TRBD1
j_gene: TRBJ1-2

CDR3nt: TGCGCCAGCAGCCGAAAACCGGGACAGGGGAGGCTTGGGGAAAAACTGTTTTTT
CDR3aa: CASSRKPGQGRLGEKLFF
v_gene: TRBV5-1
abundance: .
d_gene: TRBD1
j_gene: TRBJ1-4

CDR3nt: TGTGCCAGCACCGATAGGGGGGGCCATGAGCAGTTCTTC
CDR3aa: CASTDRGGHEQFF
v_gene: TRBV5-4
abundance: .
d_gene: .
j_gene: TRBJ2-1

CDR3nt: TGTGCCAGCAGTGGCCCCCACAGGGTTGGGGGCTTTGAGCAGTACTTC
CDR3aa: CASSGPHRVGGFEQYF
v_gene: TRBV28
abundance: .
d_gene: .
j_gene: TRBJ2-7